The 29 T cell receptor beta chains in this list originate from one sample, sequenced in a study of CD8 T cells in Susac syndrome. Reverse transcription used 0.5 to 1 ug RNA and random hexamers. TCRdb re-called the immunoSEQ multiplex PCR reads with MiXCR, one entry per CDR3 protein. The repertoire holds approximately 110,000 distinct CDR3 sequences, with approximately 93% as singletons. The sequencing sample was made of CD8+ T cells from PBMCs. Source of these receptors: a human donor with multiple sclerosis.

The chain joins TRBV27 to TRBJ2-1; 12 bases are shared with TRBD2. Trimming removed 8 bases from V and 8 bases from J; junction bases left unmatched: 7. The V gene's germline CDR1 is MNHEY and CDR2 SMNVEV (reference sequence). The CDR3 consists of 14 residues. The CDR3 is CASLSSGGAYEQFF. The CDR3 DNA is TGTGCCAGCCTGTCTAGCGGGGGGGCTTATGAGCAGTTCTTC.

This clonotype was seen a single time. The rearrangement links TRBV2 to TRBJ2-5; 7 bases align to TRBD2. Germline CDR1 SNHLY, CDR2 FYNNEI. CDR3 length: 15 residues. Trimming removed 2 bases from V and 7 bases from J; junction bases left unmatched: 10. CDR3 sequence reads: CASSELTSDSGTQYF. The CDR3 DNA reads TGTGCCAGCAGTGAATTAACTAGCGACTCAGGGACCCAGTACTTC.

The rearrangement links TRBV5-1 to TRBJ2-7; no firm D call. Germline lookup yields CDR1 SGHRS and CDR2 YFSETQ. The length of the CDR3 is 12 residues. The V end was cut by 2 bases, the J end by 0 bases, with 3 bases between. CDR3 bases: TGCGCCAGCAGCTTAAGCTCCTACGAGCAGTACTTC. It specifies CASSLSSYEQYF.

The rearrangement joins TRBV4-1 to TRBJ2-4, with D unclear. V lost 0 bases to trimming and J lost 1 base, with 13 bases between them. The CDR3 is 17 residues long. Germline lookup yields CDR1 MGHRA and CDR2 YSYEKL. CDR3 in DNA: TGCGCCAGCAGCCAAGATCCCCTCCCGGATGCCAAAAACATTCAGTACTTC. This gives the protein CASSQDPLPDAKNIQYF.

The V call is TRBV6-4, the J call TRBJ2-1; 16 nucleotides agree with TRBD2. The J segment lost 9 bases and the V segment lost 5 bases, leaving 10 bases of the junction unmatched. The CDR3 spans 17 residues. Germline V CDR1 and CDR2: MRHNA, SNTAGT. The CDR3 sequence is CASSLGPGLAGGTEQFF. The CDR3 nucleotides are TGTGCCAGCAGTTTAGGACCGGGACTAGCGGGAGGGACTGAGCAGTTCTTC.

V usage is TRBV5-1 and J usage is TRBJ1-1; no reliable D call. The CDR3 totals 13 residues. Trimming removed 1 base from V and 1 base from J, with 5 bases in between. Germline V CDR1 and CDR2: SGHRS, YFSETQ. This CDR3 reads CASSLNTNTEAFF. Written as DNA, the CDR3 is TGCGCCAGCAGCTTGAATACGAACACTGAAGCTTTCTTT.

The V and J genes are TRBV29-1 and TRBJ2-1, with D perhaps assigned TRBD1 or TRBD2 (6 bases each). V was shortened by 3 bases and J by 7 bases, with 13 bases between the two germline ends. Per the germline V gene, CDR1 is SQVTM and CDR2 is ANQGSEA. CDR3 length: 13 residues. The CDR3 sequence: CSVEGGGANEQFF. CDR3 sequence (DNA): TGCAGCGTTGAGGGGGGCGGAGCAAATGAGCAGTTCTTC.

The chain couples TRBV27 to TRBJ1-5; TRBD1 might be the D (6 bases). Looked up from germline, CDR1 is MNHEY and CDR2 is SMNVEV (reference sequence). V shed 4 bases and J shed 6 bases, with 19 bases lying between them. CDR3 length: 16 amino acids. CDR3 amino acids: CASSSFGTFIGQPQHF. CDR3 sequence (DNA): TGTGCCAGCAGTTCTTTCGGGACATTCATTGGTCAGCCCCAGCATTTT.

This clonotype was detected only once. The chain is built from TRBV6-4 and TRBJ2-3; tentative D call: TRBD2 (5 bases). This CDR3 is 14 amino acids long. V lost 5 bases and J lost 4, with 13 bases in between. CDR1 and CDR2 from the germline V gene are MRHNA and SNTAGT. CDR3 in DNA: TGTGCCAGCAGTAAAGAGGGTGGGGCAGATACGCAGTATTTT. Its translation is CASSKEGGADTQYF.

The rearrangement uses TRBV7-8 and TRBJ2-3; TRBD1 is a possible D gene (6 bases). CDR3 length equals 16 residues. CDR1 SGHVS and CDR2 FQNEAQ come from the germline V gene. The V gene lost 2 bases and the J gene lost 1 base, with 13 bases spanning the gap. CDR3 protein: CASSLMQGFGTDTQYF. The CDR3 DNA is TGTGCCAGCAGCTTAATGCAGGGGTTTGGCACAGATACGCAGTATTTT.

CDR3 in amino acids: CASSGSTGWNEKLFF. DNA of the CDR3: TGTGCCAGCAGCGGGTCGACAGGGTGGAATGAAAAACTGTTTTTT. The V and J genes are TRBV7-9 and TRBJ1-4; TRBD1 matches 7 bases. CDR1 and CDR2 from the germline V gene are SEHNR and FQNEAQ (reference sequence). V shed 5 bases, J shed 5 bases, and the junction held 8 bases outside the gene matches. This CDR3 region has 15 residues.

The rearrangement links TRBV28 to TRBJ1-5; 8 bases are a match to TRBD1. V lost 5 bases, J lost 4 bases, and 13 bases stayed unmatched. Per the germline V gene, CDR1 is MDHEN and CDR2 is SYDVKM. This CDR3 is 17 amino acids long. Here the CDR3 reads CASSRQGTALLNQPQHF. The CDR3 bases are TGTGCCAGCAGTAGACAGGGGACCGCTTTATTGAATCAGCCCCAGCATTTT.

This chain connects TRBV19 to TRBJ1-6; D is uncertain. The germline gives CDR1 LNHDA, CDR2 SQIVND (reference sequence). Trimming shortened V by 3 bases and J by 9 bases, and 6 bases separated the two germline ends. This CDR3 spans 12 amino acids. The CDR3 region has the DNA TGTGCCAGTAGTATTTCTTTTTCACCCCTCCACTTT. This encodes CASSISFSPLHF. The full variable domain, its missing parts supplied by reference TRBV19 and TRBJ1-6, is DGGITQSPKYLFRKEGQNVTLSCEQNLNHDAMYWYRQDPGQGLRLIYYSQIVNDFQKGDIAEGYSVSREKKESFPLTVTSAQKNPTAFYLCASSISFSPLHFGNGTRLTVT.

The chain employs TRBV5-1 and TRBJ2-1; D not certain. V was cut by 2 bases and J by 11 bases, with 8 bases left in between. The germline V gene has CDR1 SGHRS and CDR2 YFSETQ. The CDR3 is made up of 11 amino acids. The CDR3: CASSLERQQFF. CDR3 sequence (DNA): TGCGCCAGCAGCTTAGAAAGGCAGCAGTTCTTC.

The CDR3 region is CASSQEELTREKLFF. In DNA form, the CDR3 reads TGCGCCAGCAGCCAAGAAGAATTGACACGGGAAAAACTGTTTTTT. The rearrangement uses TRBV4-1 and TRBJ1-4, with D unresolved. Trimming removed 0 bases at V and 8 bases at J, with 13 bases between. Looked up from germline, CDR1 is MGHRA and CDR2 is YSYEKL. The CDR3 sequence is 15 residues long.

The rearrangement links TRBV9 to TRBJ2-3; D is unclear. This CDR3 has 13 residues. The germline CDR1 and CDR2 sequences are SGDLS and YYNGEE. V was clipped by 5 bases and J by 1 base, with 8 bases between them. The CDR3 DNA reads TGTGCCAGCAGGGGTCGAGGCACAGATACGCAGTATTTT. Translation: CASRGRGTDTQYF.

The chain couples TRBV6-2 or TRBV6-3 to TRBJ1-5; TRBD1 is a possible D gene (5 bases). V was cut by 4 bases and J by 1 base, with 14 bases left in between. Looked up from germline, CDR1 is MNHEY and CDR2 is SVGEGT. CDR3 size: 16 residues. CDR3 nucleotide sequence: TGTGCCAGCAGTTCCCAAGGGGAGGGGAGCAATCAGCCCCAGCATTTT. It yields the protein CASSSQGEGSNQPQHF.

This sequence joins TRBV6-5 and TRBJ2-2; TRBD2 matches 8 bases. V gave up 1 base and J gave up 0 bases; unmatched junction bases: 4. Germline V gene sequence: CDR1 MNHEY, CDR2 SVGAGI. This CDR3 has 17 residues. The CDR3 DNA is TGTGCCAGCAGTTACTTCCTAGCGGGTGCGAACACCGGGGAGCTGTTTTTT. This codes for CASSYFLAGANTGELFF.

The V gene is TRBV6-2 or TRBV6-3, the J gene TRBJ2-7; maybe TRBD2 (5 bases). The V end lost 2 bases, the J end lost 7 bases, and 18 bases lay between the germline ends. The CDR3 is made up of 15 amino acids. CDR1 MNHEY and CDR2 SVGEGT come from the germline V gene. The CDR3 sequence is CASSYVPGISVEQYF. DNA for the CDR3: TGTGCCAGCAGTTACGTTCCGGGAATCTCCGTTGAGCAGTACTTC.

The genes are TRBV7-2 and TRBJ1-4; D perhaps matches TRBD1 (5 bases). CDR3 length: 14 amino acids. Between the trimmed V and J ends, which lost 5 bases and 7 bases, there was a span of 14 bases. Per the germline V gene, CDR1 is SGHTA and CDR2 is FQGNSA. The CDR3 DNA reads as TGTGCCAGCAGCACCCCTATTGGGGGTGAAAAACTGTTTTTT. Amino acid sequence: CASSTPIGGEKLFF.

This clonotype was seen only once. The V call is TRBV5-1, the J call TRBJ1-1, with 9 bases identical to TRBD1. Germline V gene sequence: CDR1 SGHRS, CDR2 YFSETQ. The V and J ends lost 3 bases and 3 bases, in that order; junction bases with no gene match: 3. The CDR3 spans 14 residues. The CDR3 region is CASSWTGVHTEAFF. Here the CDR3 DNA reads TGCGCCAGCAGCTGGACAGGGGTGCACACTGAAGCTTTCTTT.

This sequence joins TRBV28 and TRBJ2-5; D gene ambiguous. Trimming removed 6 bases at V and 2 bases at J, with 10 bases between. Germline loops: CDR1 MDHEN, CDR2 SYDVKM. The CDR3 loop spans 13 amino acids. Here the CDR3 reads CASRSPRQETQYF. Written as DNA, the CDR3 is TGTGCCAGCAGGTCTCCTCGGCAAGAGACCCAGTACTTC.

The chain carries TRBV4-1 and TRBJ1-5, with 8 bases identical to TRBD1. CDR1 and CDR2 from the germline V gene are MGHRA and YSYEKL. V trimming: 3 bases; J trimming: 0 bases; junction bases outside the gene matches: 7. There are 17 residues in the CDR3. CDR3 coding DNA: TGCGCCAGCAGCCATGGGACAGGCGGGCTTAGCAATCAGCCCCAGCATTTT. The encoded protein is CASSHGTGGLSNQPQHF.

This clonotype came up a few times. CDR3 protein: CSARGTGYGYTF. The DNA of the CDR3 is TGCAGTGCTAGGGGGACAGGCTATGGCTACACCTTC. The chain combines TRBV20-1 with TRBJ1-2, with 8 bases fitting TRBD1. The CDR3 sequence is 12 residues long. The V and J ends lost 3 bases and 4 bases, in that order; junction bases with no gene match: 1. Germline V lookup: CDR1 DFQATT, CDR2 SNEGSKA (reference sequence).

V usage is TRBV7-9 and J usage is TRBJ2-7; maybe TRBD2 (5 bases). V was clipped by 4 bases and J by 7 bases, with 20 bases between them. Germline values: CDR1 SEHNR, CDR2 FQNEAQ (reference sequence). The CDR3 covers 15 residues. Written as DNA, the CDR3 is TGTGCCAGCAGCTCGGGGAGAGGGTACCTCCGGGAGCAGTACTTC. This gives the protein CASSSGRGYLREQYF.

The chain has TRBV12-3 or TRBV12-4 and TRBJ2-1, with TRBD2 matching over 14 bases. Losses at the gene ends were 5 bases for V and 0 bases for J; bases not matched to a gene: 6. CDR3 length: 18 residues. CDR3 region: CASSPGTSGGLSYNEQFF. The CDR3 DNA reads as TGTGCCAGCAGTCCAGGGACTAGCGGGGGCCTCTCCTACAATGAGCAGTTCTTC.

The chain couples TRBV5-6 to TRBJ2-7, with 11 positions matching TRBD2. The length of the CDR3 is 15 residues. In germline, CDR1 is SGHDT, CDR2 YYEEEE. V was pared by 3 bases and J by 2 bases, with 4 bases of the junction left unmatched. The CDR3 loop is CASSYLAGGPYEQYV. The CDR3 bases are TGTGCCAGCAGCTATCTAGCGGGAGGTCCCTACGAGCAGTACGTC.

The chain joins TRBV28 to TRBJ2-3; D call uncertain. Germline V CDR1 and CDR2: MDHEN, SYDVKM. V was cut by 3 bases and J by 0 bases, with 10 bases left in between. The CDR3 runs 15 residues. The CDR3, as DNA: TGTGCCAGCAGTTTTATCAGGTCTAGCACAGATACGCAGTATTTT. Residues: CASSFIRSSTDTQYF.

The chain employs TRBV2 and TRBJ2-7; unclear D gene. This CDR3 contains 12 residues. Germline V lookup: CDR1 SNHLY, CDR2 FYNNEI. The ends were cut back, 2 bases at V and 5 bases at J, with 7 bases in the middle. The CDR3 DNA reads as TGTGCCAGCAGTGAACCAGGCCACGAGCAGTACTTC. Translation: CASSEPGHEQYF.